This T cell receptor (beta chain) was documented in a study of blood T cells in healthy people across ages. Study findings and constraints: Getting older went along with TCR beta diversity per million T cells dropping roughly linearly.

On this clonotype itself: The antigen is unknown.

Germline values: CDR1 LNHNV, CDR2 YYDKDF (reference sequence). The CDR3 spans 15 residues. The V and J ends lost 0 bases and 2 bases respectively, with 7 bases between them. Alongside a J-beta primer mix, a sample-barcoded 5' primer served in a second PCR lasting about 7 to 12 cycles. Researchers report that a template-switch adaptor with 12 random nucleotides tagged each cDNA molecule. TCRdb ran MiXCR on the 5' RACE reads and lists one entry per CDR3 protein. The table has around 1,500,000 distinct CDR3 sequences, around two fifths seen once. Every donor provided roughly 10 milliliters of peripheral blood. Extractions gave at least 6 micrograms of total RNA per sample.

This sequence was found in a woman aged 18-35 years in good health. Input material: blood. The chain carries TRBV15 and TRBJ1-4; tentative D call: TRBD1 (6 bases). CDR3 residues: CATSRERGTNEKLFF. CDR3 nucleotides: TGTGCCACCAGCAGAGAGAGGGGGACTAATGAAAAACTGTTTTTT.